This entry lists 22 T cell receptor beta chains sequenced from one sample in a study of T cells in Graves' hyperthyroidism and ophthalmopathy. The TCR beta CDR3 regions underwent amplification using RNA transcripts as the source. The HTBI primer set drove a first-round RT-PCR of the TCR CDR3. TCRdb re-analysed the multiplex PCR reads in MiXCR, keeping a single row per CDR3 protein. The table has about 350,000 distinct CDR3 sequences, 19% seen once. Sequenced material: blood. Receptors originate from a woman aged 18-30 years with Graves' hyperthyroidism.

In its sample, this clonotype was seen a few times. The rearrangement uses TRBV6-1 and TRBJ2-5; D is perhaps TRBD1 (5 bases). The germline CDR1 and CDR2 sequences are MNHNS and SASEGT. V was pared by 2 bases and J by 1 base, with 20 bases between. The CDR3 contains 18 residues. CDR3 protein: CASSEWGGLWQSQETQYF. In nucleotides, the CDR3 is TGTGCCAGCAGTGAATGGGGCGGTTTGTGGCAGAGCCAAGAGACCCAGTACTTC.

CDR3 bases: TGTGCCAGCAGGGGGGGCAGCGCCTACGAGCAGTACTTC. Its translation is CASRGGSAYEQYF. The chain carries TRBV12-3 or TRBV12-4 and TRBJ2-7; possibly TRBD1 or TRBD2 for D (6 bases each). The CDR3 is 13 residues long. The ends were cut back, 6 bases at V and 2 bases at J, with 11 bases in the middle.

This clonotype was observed at least ten times. The gene calls are TRBV20-1 and TRBJ1-4; unclear D gene. V lost 2 bases, J lost 4 bases, and 11 bases lay in between. Germline CDR1 and CDR2: DFQATT and SNEGSKA (reference sequence). The CDR3 has 14 amino acids. The CDR3 protein is CSARTGRGNEKLFF. The CDR3 bases are TGCAGTGCTAGAACCGGCCGGGGTAATGAAAAACTGTTTTTT.

Worth noting for this clonotype: A much larger clone lies a single base off, so this may be a read error. Because it lacks the conserved phenylalanine or tryptophan at the end, this CDR3 is likely a read error. The chain recombines TRBV28 with TRBJ1-2; D possibly corresponds to TRBD1 (6 bases). V was trimmed by 4 bases and J by 1 base, leaving 16 bases between them. CDR3 size: 16 residues. Germline assignment: CDR1 MDHEN and CDR2 SYDVKM. The CDR3 protein is CASSSSDRPLNYGYTV. CDR3 DNA: TGTGCCAGCAGTTCCTCCGACAGGCCCCTTAACTATGGCTACACCGTC.

In this sample, this clonotype turned up many times. V is TRBV15 and J is TRBJ2-6; D call uncertain. Trimming took 1 base from V and 4 from J, leaving 8 bases between them. The V gene's germline CDR1 is LNHNV and CDR2 YYDKDF (reference sequence). CDR3 length equals 15 residues. In DNA, the CDR3 is TGTGCCACCAGCAGAGGGATCGACGGGGCCAACGTCCTGACTTTC. Translated, it gives CATSRGIDGANVLTF.

This clonotype was counted many times. This sequence joins TRBV10-2 and TRBJ1-3; no clear D. Germline CDR1 reads WSHSY; CDR2 reads SAAADI. The ends were cut back, 4 bases at V and 2 bases at J, with 12 bases in the middle. The CDR3 extends over 15 amino acids. The CDR3 sequence: CASSVGVRPGNTIYF. CDR3 nucleotide sequence: TGCGCCAGCAGTGTCGGGGTTAGACCTGGAAACACCATATATTTT.

The CDR3 DNA reads as TGCGCCAGCAGCCAACTACGACAGGGTCCCTACGAGCAGTACTTC. It specifies CASSQLRQGPYEQYF. This chain links TRBV4-1 with TRBJ2-7; 7 bases line up with TRBD1. In germline, CDR1 is MGHRA, CDR2 YSYEKL. This CDR3 contains 15 residues. J was trimmed by 2 bases and V by 2 bases; bases with no gene match: 6.

The sample holds many counts of this clonotype. The V gene is TRBV27, the J gene TRBJ2-5; 8 nucleotides align to TRBD2. Germline V gene sequence: CDR1 MNHEY, CDR2 SMNVEV (reference sequence). After removal of 5 bases from V and 1 base from J, the junction contained 9 bases not matched to a gene. CDR3 length: 16 residues. The CDR3 DNA reads as TGTGCCAGCAGTCCGGAAATAGCGGGATTCCAAGAGACCCAGTACTTC. Its protein product is CASSPEIAGFQETQYF.

In this sample, this clonotype turned up many times. The chain carries TRBV7-2 and TRBJ2-5, with 10 bases identical to TRBD2. Germline V lookup: CDR1 SGHTA, CDR2 FQGNSA. The CDR3 covers 15 residues. Trimming removed 1 base from V and 4 bases from J; junction bases left unmatched: 3. The CDR3 loop reads CASSLGSGRGETQYF. CDR3 nucleotide sequence: TGTGCCAGCAGCTTAGGGAGCGGGAGGGGAGAGACCCAGTACTTC.

This clonotype was counted many times. The rearrangement links TRBV6-1 to TRBJ2-7; TRBD2 aligns across 9 bases. The CDR3 length is 13 residues. Per the germline V gene, CDR1 is MNHNS and CDR2 is SASEGT. The trim removed 6 bases at V and 4 bases at J, leaving 4 bases unmatched. The CDR3 DNA reads TGTGCCAGCAGGGCGAGCGGGGGGTACGAGCAGTACTTC. As protein: CASRASGGYEQYF.

The V and J genes are TRBV7-2 and TRBJ1-5; D is ambiguous. The CDR3 length is 14 residues. Trimming removed 0 bases from V and 9 bases from J, with 12 bases in between. Germline V lookup: CDR1 SGHTA, CDR2 FQGNSA. The CDR3 protein is CASSLALGARPQHF. The CDR3 DNA reads TGTGCCAGCAGCTTAGCGCTTGGTGCGCGGCCCCAGCATTTT.

In its sample, this clonotype was seen a few times. The chain employs TRBV5-1 and TRBJ1-1; 7 positions agree with TRBD1. The CDR3 extends over 15 amino acids. From germline, CDR1 is SGHRS and CDR2 YFSETQ. The junction had 10 bases not matched to a gene; V was cut back by 4 bases and J by 4 bases. The CDR3 region has the DNA TGCGCCAGCAGCGGGGGGACCCGACAGGGCACTGAAGCTTTCTTT. Translating it yields CASSGGTRQGTEAFF.

At least ten counts were recorded for this clonotype. V gene TRBV20-1 combines with J gene TRBJ2-4; TRBD2 matches 8 bases. Germline CDR1 is DFQATT and CDR2 is SNEGSKA (reference sequence). V trimming: 6 bases; J trimming: 7 bases; junction bases outside the gene matches: 11. The CDR3 covers 14 residues. The CDR3 nucleotides read TGCAGTGCGGAGTCCGGACTAGCCGGCAACATTCAGTACTTC. It specifies CSAESGLAGNIQYF.

This clonotype was detected ten times or more. The genes are TRBV7-2 and TRBJ2-5, with D perhaps matching TRBD1 (5 bases). Germline V gives CDR1 SGHTA, CDR2 FQGNSA. This CDR3 comprises 14 residues. Trimming took off 1 base at V and 5 bases at J, with 11 bases between the two ends. Here the CDR3 reads CASSLGRVWETQYF. The CDR3 DNA follows: TGTGCCAGCAGCTTAGGCAGGGTGTGGGAGACCCAGTACTTC.

This clonotype was counted many times. The chain combines TRBV6-1 with TRBJ2-5; the match to TRBD2 covers 9 bases. Trimming took 4 bases from V and 5 from J; bases not matched to a gene: 8. Germline CDR1 MNHNS, CDR2 SASEGT. The CDR3 has 15 amino acids. The CDR3 DNA sequence: TGTGCCAGCAGTGTCACGGGACTAGCAAGCGAGACCCAGTACTTC. This translates into CASSVTGLASETQYF.

This clonotype was found many times. The V gene is TRBV10-3, the J gene TRBJ1-1; D gene uncertain. The CDR3 spans 12 residues. Per the germline V gene, CDR1 is ENHRY and CDR2 is SYGVKD. The germline V and J ends were trimmed by 7 bases and 1 base, with 7 bases remaining between them. The chain's CDR3 is CAIKGKNTEAFF. DNA for the CDR3: TGTGCCATCAAGGGTAAGAACACTGAAGCTTTCTTT.

The table lists this clonotype with many counts. The chain combines TRBV4-1 with TRBJ2-7; 8 bases map to TRBD2. V was clipped by 4 bases and J by 2 bases; unmatched bases: 7. This CDR3 spans 15 amino acids. Germline CDR1 and CDR2: MGHRA and YSYEKL. The CDR3 bases are TGCGCCAGCAGCCGAATCAGCGGGGGCACCTACGAGCAGTACTTC. Its translation: CASSRISGGTYEQYF.

This clonotype was detected once. V gene TRBV6-5 combines with J gene TRBJ1-4; 8 bases fit TRBD1. CDR3 length: 14 residues. V dropped 2 bases and J dropped 8; count of bases not matched to a gene: 4. CDR1 and CDR2 from the germline V gene are MNHEY and SVGAGI. The CDR3 here is CASSYNRGEEKLFF. Written as DNA, the CDR3 is TGTGCCAGCAGTTACAACAGGGGGGAGGAAAAACTGTTTTTT.

This clonotype has just one count. The rearrangement links TRBV24-1 to TRBJ1-1; the D gene is possibly TRBD1 (5 bases). Looked up from germline, CDR1 is KGHDR and CDR2 is SFDVKD. The CDR3 is made up of 14 amino acids. V was cut by 9 bases and J by 4 bases, with 17 bases left in between. The CDR3 bases are TGTGCCACCTCCACCGGGGGAGGCGGCACTGAAGCTTTCTTT. Encoded protein: CATSTGGGGTEAFF.

Worth noting for this clonotype: A far more abundant clone sits one base away, making this likely a read error. The chain employs TRBV20-1 and TRBJ2-7, with a possible D match to TRBD1 (5 bases). There are 11 residues in the CDR3. In germline, CDR1 is DFQATT, CDR2 SNEGSKA (reference sequence). V was trimmed by 6 bases and J by 4 bases, leaving 10 bases between them. The CDR3 DNA reads as TGCAGTGCCGGGTCAGGGTACGAGCAGTACTTC. Translation gives CSAGSGYEQYF.

The chain recombines TRBV7-3 with TRBJ1-5; D unclear. The germline V gene has CDR1 SGHTA and CDR2 FQGTGA. Trimming cost V 6 bases and J 0 bases, with 12 bases left between them. There are 15 residues in the CDR3. The CDR3 DNA sequence: TGTGCCAGCAGTCATACGGGAAATAGCAATCAGCCCCAGCATTTT. It specifies CASSHTGNSNQPQHF.

This clonotype showed up many times. The gene calls are TRBV4-1 and TRBJ1-3; D unclear. The ends were cut back, 5 bases at V and 4 bases at J, with 18 bases in the middle. CDR1 is MGHRA and CDR2 is YSYEKL in the germline V gene. The length of the CDR3 is 16 residues. The CDR3 DNA reads as TGCGCCAGCAGCTACCCGGGAGGGCAGAGAGGAAACACCATATATTTT. The encoded protein is CASSYPGGQRGNTIYF.